The clone carrying this TCR beta chain was seen a few times. What it binds is not known. The data belong to a study of blood T cells in healthy people across ages. Study conclusions and caveats: Naive CD4+ cell counts and diversity both ran higher in long-lived than in aged donors.

PCR was performed a second time for about 7 to 11 cycles using a sample-barcoded 5' primer and a J-beta primer mix. TCRdb analysed the 5' RACE reads with MiXCR anew, one entry per CDR3 protein. The sample holds some 1.4 million distinct CDR3 sequences; 35% to 45% are singletons and the top ten take 7.9%. CDR3 length equals 17 residues. Trimming cost V 2 bases and J 3 bases, with 16 bases left between them. CDR1 and CDR2 (germline): SGHTA, FQGNSA. Total RNA, at least 5 micrograms per sample, came from PBMCs. The source of this sequence is a woman aged 18-30 years in good health. The gene calls are TRBV7-2 and TRBJ2-2; the D call may be TRBD1 or TRBD2 (5 bases each). Source material: blood. CDR3 in DNA: TGTGCCAGCAGCTTACGGGGCCAGATCCTTTACACCGGGGAGCTGTTTTTT. This gives the protein CASSLRGQILYTGELFF.